A single sample gave rise to the 4 T cell receptor beta chains below, sequenced in a study of vaccination effects on CD4 cells after COVID-19. Viral peptide pool expansion of antigen-specific CD4+ T cells preceded sequencing in the ViraFEST assay. Culture proceeded for approximately 10 days, and CD4+ T cells were then isolated. According to the study, vaccine recipients showed no prior SARS-CoV-2 infection and negative nucleocapsid antibodies. The antigens of these receptors remain unknown. Clones were read by immunoSEQ multiplex PCR, and TCRdb kept only the in-frame ones, dropping some. In the table there are about 73,000 clones, about 79% of which are singletons. The material sequenced was CD4+ T cells from PBMCs cultured with SARS-CoV-2 spike peptides, taken before COVID-19 vaccination. The receptors stem from a human donor who received a COVID-19 vaccine.

The gene calls are TRBV4-3 and TRBJ2-2; D possibly corresponds to TRBD2 (6 bases). The CDR3 is 17 amino acids. Deletions cut 1 base from V and 4 bases from J, with 16 bases between. CDR1 and CDR2 from the germline V gene are LGHNA and YSLEER. The CDR3 is CASSQVIGGGATGELFF. The CDR3 DNA is TGCGCCAGCAGCCAAGTCATCGGTGGAGGGGCCACCGGGGAGCTGTTTTTT.

The chain recombines TRBV5-1 with TRBJ2-7, with D possibly matching TRBD2 (6 bases). Germline CDR1 reads SGHRS; CDR2 reads YFSETQ. V lost 3 bases, J lost 3 bases, and 16 bases lay in between. The CDR3 has 15 amino acids. The DNA of the CDR3 is TGCGCCAGCAGCTGGGGCGGTTCGGGGGACTACGAGCAGTACGTC. Translated: CASSWGGSGDYEQYV.

CDR3 DNA: TGTGCCAGCAGAAAATCGGCCGACAGGGCTACGAACTATGGCTACACCTTC. Its translation is CASRKSADRATNYGYTF. The V call is TRBV27, the J call TRBJ1-2, with 7 bases matching TRBD1. CDR1 and CDR2 (germline): MNHEY, SMNVEV (reference sequence). The CDR3 extends over 17 amino acids. Trimming removed 6 bases from V and 2 bases from J; junction bases left unmatched: 15.

This chain joins TRBV27 and TRBJ1-2; D gene unclear. Germline values: CDR1 MNHEY, CDR2 SMNVEV (reference sequence). The V end was cut by 4 bases, the J end by 5 bases, with 14 bases between. CDR3 size: 14 residues. The CDR3 DNA reads TGTGCCAGCAGTTCCCTGGGGAGCTCGTATGGCTACACCTTC. Translation: CASSSLGSSYGYTF.